This T cell receptor beta chain emerged from a study of cytomegalovirus exposure and HLA in healthy donors. Germline values: CDR1 MNHNS, CDR2 SASEGT. V was shortened by 10 bases and J by 9 bases, with 13 bases between the two germline ends. The CDR3 is made up of 11 amino acids. Only a few counts were recorded for this clone. Amplification used 60 Vbeta primers and 13 Jbeta primers. TCRdb keeps only in-frame clones here, not all; method: immunoSEQ multiplex PCR. The sample holds fewer than 140,000 clones, 70% to 85% seen once. What was sequenced was PBMCs. The receptor comes from a man aged 55 to 70 in good health and CMV-seronegative. The V call is TRBV6-1, the J call TRBJ2-1; TRBD1 might be the D (6 bases). CDR3 loop: CAILQGVEQFF. The CDR3 DNA reads TGTGCCATCCTACAGGGCGTTGAGCAGTTCTTC.